Below are 18 T cell receptor beta chains sequenced from a single sample in a study of neoadjuvant nivolumab and ipilimumab in lung cancer. This table comes from immunoSEQ multiplex PCR, and its TCRdb copy is limited to in-frame clones, with some not included. The sample lists thousands of clones; around 60% were seen once. Sequenced material: tumor tissue, taken after neoadjuvant nivolumab, alone or with ipilimumab, at or shortly before surgery. Receptor source: an adult with non-small cell lung cancer.

This clone was recorded a few times. J is TRBJ1-1 and V is TRBV19; 7 bases fit TRBD1. Trimming at V came to 5 bases and at J to 5 bases, leaving 8 bases not matched to a gene. There are 14 residues in the CDR3. Germline V gene lookup returns CDR1 LNHDA and CDR2 SQIVND (reference sequence). The CDR3 loop is CASSLYRGETEAFF. The CDR3 nucleotides read TGTGCCAGTAGTCTTTACAGGGGTGAGACTGAAGCTTTCTTT.

The chain joins TRBV7-9 to TRBJ2-1, with D possibly TRBD2 on 7 matching bases. The CDR3 sequence is 11 residues long. The germline CDR1 and CDR2 sequences are SEHNR and FQNEAQ (reference sequence). The ends were cut back, 11 bases at V and 9 bases at J, with 14 bases in the middle. CDR3 DNA: TGTGCCTCGCAGAGGGGGGGTGAGCAGTTCTTC. Its translation is CASQRGGEQFF. The entire variable domain, with the rest obtained from reference TRBV7-9 and TRBJ2-1, is as follows: DTGVSQNPRHKITKRGQNVTFRCDPISEHNRLYWYRQTLGQGPEFLTYFQNEAQLEKSRLLSDRFSAERPKGSFSTLEIQRTEQGDSAMYLCASQRGGEQFFGPGTRLTVL.

The V gene is TRBV5-5, the J gene TRBJ2-3, with 8 bases that match TRBD1. Germline CDR1 is SGHKS and CDR2 is YYEKEE (reference sequence). The CDR3 runs 14 residues. Losses at the gene ends were 4 bases for V and 5 bases for J; bases not matched to a gene: 6. The CDR3 bases are TGTGCCAGCAGCCCAGGGGGCGTCAGAGATACGCAGTATTTT. Translated: CASSPGGVRDTQYF.

The rearrangement uses TRBV19 and TRBJ2-7; 9 bases are shared with TRBD2. Germline CDR1 LNHDA, CDR2 SQIVND (reference sequence). This CDR3 region has 15 residues. Losses at the gene ends were 11 bases for V and 2 bases for J; bases not matched to a gene: 13. CDR3 region: CASQSSAGGTYEQYF. CDR3 in DNA: TGTGCCTCCCAATCTAGCGCGGGAGGGACCTACGAGCAGTACTTC.

The rearrangement links TRBV7-9 to TRBJ1-4, with 7 bases that match TRBD1. The CDR3 length is 12 residues. After removal of 5 bases from V and 7 bases from J, the junction contained 1 base not matched to a gene. Per the germline V gene, CDR1 is SEHNR and CDR2 is FQNEAQ (reference sequence). The CDR3 DNA is TGTGCCAGCAGCCGGGACAGTGAAAAACTGTTTTTT. Protein product: CASSRDSEKLFF.

This rearrangement joins TRBV7-2 to TRBJ2-1; 7 bases agree with TRBD1. V was clipped by 0 bases and J by 10 bases; unmatched bases: 3. Germline loops: CDR1 SGHTA, CDR2 FQGNSA. There are 13 residues in the CDR3. The CDR3, as DNA: TGTGCCAGCAGCTTAGCGGTGGGACAGGAGCAGTTCTTC. This encodes CASSLAVGQEQFF.

This sequence joins TRBV29-1 and TRBJ1-3; possible D gene TRBD1, 5 bases. V was trimmed by 6 bases and J by 0 bases, leaving 12 bases between them. Germline V lookup: CDR1 SQVTM, CDR2 ANQGSEA. CDR3 size: 14 residues. The CDR3 DNA sequence: TGCAGCGTGCGTACAGGAATCTCTGGAAACACCATATATTTT. Translated: CSVRTGISGNTIYF.

By sample fraction, this clone is medium-sized. This chain uses TRBV2 with TRBJ1-2, with 7 bases identical to TRBD1. Germline V gene sequence: CDR1 SNHLY, CDR2 FYNNEI. The CDR3 has 13 residues. Germline trimming cut 8 bases from V and 1 base from J; bases unmatched to any gene: 4. CDR3 bases: TGTGCCAGCGGGACAGCCTTTAACTATGGCTACACCTTC. Protein sequence: CASGTAFNYGYTF. Looking up the rest from reference TRBV2 and TRBJ1-2 gives the full variable domain: EPEVTQTPSHQVTQMGQEVILRCVPISNHLYFYWYRQILGQKVEFLVSFYNNEISEKSEIFDDQFSVERPDGSNFTLKIRSTKLEDSAMYFCASGTAFNYGYTFGSGTRLTVV.

This clone was seen only a few times. This sequence joins TRBV5-1 and TRBJ1-1; D is possibly TRBD1 (6 bases). The CDR3 runs 16 residues. Germline CDR1 and CDR2: SGHRS and YFSETQ. The V gene lost 7 bases and the J gene lost 8 bases, with 27 bases spanning the gap. The CDR3 loop is CASDLGGRTAGMEAFF. The CDR3 DNA reads TGCGCCAGCGACTTGGGGGGGCGGACGGCGGGGATGGAAGCTTTCTTT.

The V call is TRBV18, the J call TRBJ2-1; maybe TRBD2 (6 bases). Trimming shortened V by 3 bases and J by 10 bases, and 16 bases separated the two germline ends. CDR3 size: 14 residues. Per germline, CDR1 KGHSH and CDR2 LQKENI. CDR3 sequence reads: CASSPPGLAGEQFF. The CDR3 DNA reads TGTGCCAGCTCACCCCCGGGATTGGCGGGGGAGCAGTTCTTC.

The chain recombines TRBV6-1 with TRBJ1-1; no clear D gene. The germline V and J ends were trimmed by 4 bases and 4 bases, with 13 bases remaining between them. Germline loops: CDR1 MNHNS, CDR2 SASEGT. This CDR3 has 14 amino acids. The CDR3 bases are TGTGCCAGCAGTGCCCTTGGGGAATCCACTGAAGCTTTCTTT. Its translation is CASSALGESTEAFF.

The rearrangement links TRBV20-1 to TRBJ1-1, with no clear D. There are 10 residues in the CDR3. Germline lookup yields CDR1 DFQATT and CDR2 SNEGSKA (reference sequence). V was pared by 7 bases and J by 0 bases, with 3 bases between. CDR3 DNA: TGCAGTGGAGTGAACACTGAAGCTTTCTTT. Translated, it gives CSGVNTEAFF.

The CDR3 loop is CATSRDLGGGSYEQYF. CDR3 nucleotide sequence: TGTGCCACCAGCAGAGATCTGGGGGGAGGCTCCTACGAGCAGTACTTC. The chain recombines TRBV15 with TRBJ2-7; a weak D match, TRBD2 (6 bases). Per the germline V gene, CDR1 is LNHNV and CDR2 is YYDKDF (reference sequence). Trimming stripped 0 bases from V and 0 bases from J, with 12 bases between. This CDR3 region has 16 residues.

In its sample, this clone was seen once. Here the CDR3 reads CASRGGEHNEQFF. CDR3 nucleotides: TGTGCCAGCCGAGGGGGAGAGCACAATGAGCAGTTCTTC. V and J are TRBV18 and TRBJ2-1, with a possible D match to TRBD1 (6 bases). In germline, CDR1 is KGHSH, CDR2 LQKENI. The CDR3 runs to 13 residues. Trimming left V 8 bases short and J 5 bases short, with 13 bases between.

CDR3 in amino acids: CASTSLAGGFYEQYF. As DNA, the CDR3 is TGTGCCAGCACATCACTAGCGGGAGGCTTCTACGAGCAGTACTTC. The chain uses TRBV6-1 and TRBJ2-7; 12 bases agree with TRBD2. Germline CDR1 and CDR2: MNHNS and SASEGT. CDR3 size: 15 residues. Trimming removed 7 bases from V and 3 bases from J; junction bases left unmatched: 7.

Only one count was recorded for this clone. The chain employs TRBV7-2 and TRBJ2-3, with D perhaps TRBD1 (6 bases). CDR1 is SGHTA and CDR2 is FQGNSA in the germline V gene. The V and J ends lost 5 bases and 3 bases respectively, with 12 bases between them. This CDR3 is built from 14 residues. CDR3 region: CASSLGDTTDTQYF. For the CDR3, the DNA is TGTGCCAGCAGCCTGGGGGACACAACAGATACGCAGTATTTT.

V and J are TRBV27 and TRBJ2-2, with D possibly TRBD1 on 6 matching bases. The ends were cut back, 3 bases at V and 4 bases at J, with 9 bases in the middle. The CDR3 sequence is 14 residues long. The germline CDR1 and CDR2 sequences are MNHEY and SMNVEV (reference sequence). The CDR3, as DNA: TGTGCCAGCAGTTTGGGGGCAGCCACCGGGGAGCTGTTTTTT. Translation gives CASSLGAATGELFF.

This clone is medium-sized by share. J is TRBJ1-2 and V is TRBV19, with 10 bases fitting TRBD1. The CDR3 spans 16 residues. J lost 4 bases, V lost 1 base, and 6 bases had no gene match. Germline V lookup: CDR1 LNHDA, CDR2 SQIVND (reference sequence). The CDR3 here is CASSIGQGASGYGYTF. The CDR3 DNA reads TGTGCCAGTAGTATAGGACAGGGGGCGAGCGGCTATGGCTACACCTTC.